Listed here are 23 T cell receptor beta chains from one sample, sequenced in a study of neurological immune-mediated disorders. TCRdb itself ran the 5' RACE reads through MiXCR, one entry per CDR3 protein. Seen here are 15,000 or so distinct CDR3 sequences, around 15% observed once, and the top ten hold approximately 13%. The sequencing input was PBMCs. Source of these receptors: a man between 60 and 75 years old with HTLV-1-associated myelopathy (HAM/TSP).

Many counts were recorded for this clonotype. This chain joins TRBV5-1 and TRBJ2-1; the match to TRBD1 covers 7 bases. The CDR3 loop spans 14 amino acids. V shed 4 bases, J shed 10 bases, and the junction held 11 bases outside the gene matches. In germline, CDR1 is SGHRS, CDR2 YFSETQ. The CDR3 protein is CASSPGQTFAEQFF. CDR3 in DNA: TGCGCCAGCAGCCCGGGACAGACCTTTGCAGAGCAGTTCTTC.

This clonotype was picked up many times. J is TRBJ2-2 and V is TRBV7-2; D is unresolved. Germline CDR1 is SGHTA and CDR2 is FQGNSA. V lost 1 base and J 4 bases, leaving 13 bases between the germline ends. CDR3 size: 16 residues. The CDR3 region has the DNA TGTGCCAGCAGCTTAGAGGTGCATAGGGCCACCGGGGAGCTGTTTTTT. Amino acid sequence: CASSLEVHRATGELFF.

This clonotype appeared a few times. The rearrangement links TRBV6-2 or TRBV6-3 to TRBJ2-1; TRBD1 matches at 7 bases. Germline values: CDR1 MNHEY, CDR2 SVGEGT. With 8 bases clipped from V and 1 base from J, the junction kept 14 bases outside the gene matches. CDR3 length: 17 amino acids. CDR3: CASLGAGGPFSYNEQFF. The CDR3 nucleotides are TGTGCCAGCTTGGGCGCAGGGGGACCTTTTTCCTACAATGAGCAGTTCTTC.

This clonotype came up many times. This chain connects TRBV5-1 to TRBJ1-1; D might be TRBD1 (5 bases). The germline gives CDR1 SGHRS, CDR2 YFSETQ. V lost 5 bases and J lost 11, with 13 bases in between. The CDR3 has 11 residues. The CDR3 reads CASREGLNAFF. In DNA, the CDR3 is TGCGCCAGCAGGGAGGGGCTTAACGCTTTCTTT.

This clonotype came up many times. This sequence joins TRBV5-1 and TRBJ2-1, with 7 bases matching TRBD1. This CDR3 contains 13 residues. Losses at the gene ends were 4 bases for V and 6 bases for J; bases not matched to a gene: 4. Germline CDR1 is SGHRS and CDR2 is YFSETQ. The CDR3 loop reads CASSITGVNEQFF. The CDR3 coding sequence is TGCGCCAGCAGCATAACAGGGGTCAATGAGCAGTTCTTC.

This clonotype was counted once. The V and J genes are TRBV6-2 or TRBV6-3 and TRBJ1-2; the D is unclear. The V gene lost 0 bases and the J gene lost 2 bases, with 22 bases spanning the gap. Germline V CDR1 and CDR2: MNHEY, SVGEGT. The CDR3 runs 19 residues. CDR3 amino acids: CASSYSSTTGFGSNYGYTF. DNA for the CDR3: TGTGCCAGCAGTTACTCGTCTACTACTGGGTTCGGCAGCAACTATGGCTACACCTTC.

Many counts were recorded for this clonotype. The CDR3 here is CASSSPVSTGAKQYF. The CDR3, as DNA: TGTGCCAGCAGCTCCCCTGTATCGACGGGGGCAAAGCAGTACTTC. The J gene is TRBJ2-7, the V gene TRBV5-6; D might be TRBD1 or TRBD2, each matching 6 bases. The CDR3 is made up of 15 amino acids. The germline V gene has CDR1 SGHDT and CDR2 YYEEEE. Between the trimmed V and J ends, which lost 3 bases and 8 bases, there was a span of 21 bases.

This clonotype was counted ten times or more. The genes are TRBV12-3 or TRBV12-4 and TRBJ1-6; 8 positions agree with TRBD1. The CDR3 extends over 15 amino acids. V lost 2 bases and J lost 7; bases outside the gene matches: 4. CDR3 amino acids: CASSLKTGVNSPLHF. CDR3 bases: TGTGCCAGCAGTTTAAAGACAGGGGTGAATTCACCCCTCCACTTT.

The V and J genes are TRBV7-6 and TRBJ2-1; 11 nucleotides match TRBD1. CDR3 length equals 15 residues. The V segment lost 5 bases and the J segment 13 bases; nucleotides outside the gene matches: 13. Germline V gene sequence: CDR1 SGHVS, CDR2 FNYEAQ. The CDR3 here is CASSPRTGGGLRQFF. The CDR3 bases are TGTGCCAGCAGCCCCCGGACAGGGGGCGGTTTAAGACAGTTCTTC.

This clonotype was observed at least ten times. V and J are TRBV12-3 or TRBV12-4 and TRBJ1-1; maybe TRBD1 (6 bases). V shed 7 bases and J shed 1 base, with 13 bases lying between them. The CDR3 runs 14 residues. CDR3 sequence reads: CASTLGGRNTEAFF. The DNA of the CDR3 is TGTGCCAGCACCTTGGGGGGGCGGAACACTGAAGCTTTCTTT.

Within the sample, this clonotype is medium-sized. This chain uses TRBV7-6 with TRBJ2-3; tentative D call: TRBD2 (6 bases). V was cut by 1 base and J by 3 bases, with 14 bases left in between. The V gene's germline CDR1 is SGHVS and CDR2 FNYEAQ. The CDR3 runs 16 residues. The CDR3 DNA reads as TGTGCCAGCAGCTTAGGCGCCGGAGGGGAGACAGATACGCAGTATTTT. Amino acids: CASSLGAGGETDTQYF. Based on the CDR3 plus reference TRBV7-6 and TRBJ2-3, the full variable domain is GAGVSQSPRYKVTKRGQDVALRCDPISGHVSLYWYRQALGQGPEFLTYFNYEAQQDKSGLPNDRFSAERPEGSISTLTIQRTEQRDSAMYRCASSLGAGGETDTQYFGPGTRLTVL.

This clonotype was recorded many times. The J gene is TRBJ1-2, the V gene TRBV10-2; D unclear. Trimming shortened V by 2 bases and J by 7 bases, and 8 bases separated the two germline ends. Germline V gives CDR1 WSHSY, CDR2 SAAADI. The CDR3 loop spans 12 amino acids. The CDR3 spells CASSEEAIGYTF. CDR3 in DNA: TGCGCCAGCAGTGAGGAGGCGATTGGCTACACCTTC.

This clonotype came up many times. V gene TRBV20-1 combines with J gene TRBJ2-3; D is perhaps TRBD2 (5 bases). Germline loops: CDR1 DFQATT, CDR2 SNEGSKA (reference sequence). This CDR3 is 15 amino acids long. V lost 0 bases, J lost 6 bases, and 16 bases lay in between. The CDR3 spells CSARDQSSPADTQYF. The CDR3 DNA is TGCAGTGCTAGAGATCAATCTAGCCCTGCGGATACGCAGTATTTT.

In this sample, this clonotype turned up many times. The CDR3 sequence: CASSLSREREEQFF. The CDR3 DNA reads TGTGCCAGCAGCTTATCCCGTGAGCGGGAAGAGCAGTTCTTC. The rearrangement links TRBV7-2 to TRBJ2-1, with 7 bases lining up with TRBD2. This CDR3 has 14 residues. Germline values: CDR1 SGHTA, CDR2 FQGNSA. The trim removed 2 bases at V and 10 bases at J, leaving 8 bases unmatched.

The rearrangement links TRBV7-2 to TRBJ1-1, with D maybe TRBD1 (5 bases). The CDR3 is 13 residues long. Germline loops: CDR1 SGHTA, CDR2 FQGNSA. Trimming removed 8 bases from V and 5 bases from J, with 15 bases in between. The DNA for the CDR3 is TGTGCCAGCCGCATCGCGGGGGAAACTGAAGCTTTCTTT. Its translation: CASRIAGETEAFF.

This clonotype was detected many times. DNA for the CDR3: TGTGCCAGCAGCTTAGCAGGGTTATCTAATGAAAAACTGTTTTTT. It yields the protein CASSLAGLSNEKLFF. The gene calls are TRBV7-2 and TRBJ1-4; D ambiguous. Germline V gene lookup returns CDR1 SGHTA and CDR2 FQGNSA. The CDR3 contains 15 residues. Trimming pared 0 bases from V and 3 bases from J, leaving 8 bases between.

In this sample, this clonotype turned up many times. The chain combines TRBV3-1 with TRBJ2-1, with TRBD2 matching over 8 bases. The CDR3 consists of 16 residues. Losses at the gene ends were 3 bases for V and 5 bases for J; bases not matched to a gene: 9. CDR1 LGHDT and CDR2 YNNKEL come from the germline V gene (reference sequence). The CDR3 is CASSQRAAGGHNEQFF. CDR3 bases: TGTGCCAGCAGCCAGAGGGCGGCGGGGGGACACAATGAGCAGTTCTTC.

This clonotype was observed at least ten times. The chain is built from TRBV29-1 and TRBJ2-7, with D possibly matching TRBD1 (5 bases). Germline V gene lookup returns CDR1 SQVTM and CDR2 ANQGSEA. Trimming pared 6 bases from V and 4 bases from J, leaving 13 bases between. The CDR3 consists of 12 residues. This chain's CDR3 is CSVIMTAYEQYF. CDR3 coding DNA: TGCAGCGTCATCATGACAGCATACGAGCAGTACTTC.

There are many counts of this clonotype. The rearrangement links TRBV7-3 to TRBJ2-3, with 10 bases aligning to TRBD2. This CDR3 comprises 14 residues. V lost 6 bases and J lost 6; bases outside the gene matches: 6. Germline CDR1 and CDR2: SGHTA and FQGTGA. CDR3 sequence reads: CASSYSGGEDTQYF. The DNA of the CDR3 is TGTGCCAGCAGTTACAGCGGGGGGGAGGATACGCAGTATTTT.

In this sample, this clonotype is medium-sized. The chain combines TRBV10-3 with TRBJ1-5; D may be TRBD1 (5 bases). This CDR3 comprises 15 residues. Trimming took 0 bases from V and 1 from J, leaving 7 bases between them. The germline V gene encodes CDR1 ENHRY and CDR2 SYGVKD. The DNA for the CDR3 is TGTGCCATCAGTGAGTCAAGGGGAAGCAATCAGCCCCAGCATTTT. It specifies CAISESRGSNQPQHF.

In its sample, this clonotype is medium-sized. V is TRBV20-1 and J is TRBJ2-2; 10 bases match TRBD2. The trim removed 1 base at V and 6 bases at J, leaving 2 bases unmatched. Germline loops: CDR1 DFQATT, CDR2 SNEGSKA (reference sequence). This CDR3 has 14 residues. This chain's CDR3 is CSARALAGAGELFF. The CDR3, as DNA: TGCAGTGCTAGAGCCCTAGCGGGGGCCGGGGAGCTGTTTTTT.

The table lists this clonotype with many counts. This rearrangement joins TRBV5-4 to TRBJ2-7; no definite D call. V lost 3 bases to trimming and J lost 2 bases, with 9 bases between them. CDR3 length: 13 amino acids. Germline CDR1 SGHNT, CDR2 YYREEE (reference sequence). The CDR3 DNA reads as TGTGCCAGCAGCTCTACGGATACCTACGAGCAGTACTTC. Translation: CASSSTDTYEQYF.

This clonotype appeared many times. CDR3: CASSLGGQPEAFF. The CDR3 bases are TGCGCCAGCAGCTTGGGGGGGCAGCCCGAAGCTTTCTTT. The V and J genes are TRBV5-1 and TRBJ1-1, with D maybe TRBD1 (6 bases). The CDR3 is made up of 13 amino acids. Germline assignment: CDR1 SGHRS and CDR2 YFSETQ. V dropped 0 bases and J dropped 8 bases, with 11 bases sitting between them. The complete variable domain, with remaining parts taken from reference TRBV5-1 and TRBJ1-1, reads KAGVTQTPRYLIKTRGQQVTLSCSPISGHRSVSWYQQTPGQGLQFLFEYFSETQRNKGNFPGRFSGRQFSNSRSEMNVSTLELGDSALYLCASSLGGQPEAFFGQGTRLTVV.